The 19 T cell receptor beta chains reported below all come from one sample, sequenced in a study of tumor-infiltrating lymphocytes in primary liver carcinoma. The researchers produced TCR beta cDNA from around 0.5 ug total RNA with a constant-region primer. Libraries covering TCR beta were generated through three nested multiplex PCR rounds (using a slightly modified ARM-PCR). The two initial PCR rounds, ten to eleven cycles each, used TRBV1-TRBV30 forward and C-beta reverse primers. TCRdb re-derived calls from the multiplex PCR reads in MiXCR, one entry per CDR3 protein. The repertoire consists of 300,000 to 400,000 distinct CDR3 sequences, with roughly 60% occurring once and the leading ten covering roughly 10%. RNA was extracted from whole blood without cell sorting, alongside germline DNA. The sample comprised peripheral blood. The origin of the receptors is a man in his forties or fifties with primary liver carcinoma and hepatitis B virus infection.

The chain couples TRBV9 to TRBJ1-1; D ambiguous. In germline, CDR1 is SGDLS, CDR2 YYNGEE. Between the trimmed V and J ends, which lost 4 bases and 3 bases, there was a span of 16 bases. This CDR3 contains 15 residues. In DNA form, the CDR3 reads TGTGCCAGCAGCAAAAGGGAAGCACGGTACACTGAAGCTTTCTTT. The encoded protein is CASSKREARYTEAFF. Full variable domain (outside the CDR3, taken from reference TRBV9 and TRBJ1-1): DSGVTQTPKHLITATGQRVTLRCSPRSGDLSVYWYQQSLDQGLQFLIQYYNGEERAKGNILERFSAQQFPDLHSELNLSSLELGDSALYFCASSKREARYTEAFFGQGTRLTVV.

A note on this clonotype: A much bigger clone sits one base away, suggesting this may be a read error. The chain joins TRBV6-1 to TRBJ2-3; weak D call: TRBD2 (6 bases). Germline V CDR1 and CDR2: MNHNS, SASEGT. This CDR3 comprises 15 residues. V was clipped by 3 bases and J by 4 bases, with 14 bases between them. The CDR3 protein is CASSEAAASADTQYF. In DNA form, the CDR3 reads TGTGCCAGCAGTGAGGCGGCGGCTAGCGCAGATACGCAGTATTTT.

This clonotype was detected ten times or more. The chain employs TRBV10-3 and TRBJ2-7, with 7 bases that match TRBD1. CDR1 is ENHRY and CDR2 is SYGVKD in the germline V gene. The V gene end was trimmed by 7 bases and the J gene end by 2 bases; junction bases not matched to a gene: 8. This CDR3 region has 14 residues. The CDR3 spells CAINEQGPTYEQYF. Written as DNA, the CDR3 is TGTGCCATCAACGAACAGGGGCCTACCTACGAGCAGTACTTC.

This clonotype was recorded at least ten times. Here the CDR3 reads CASSLSSGGGGQETQYF. CDR3 coding DNA: TGTGCCAGCAGCTTATCAAGCGGCGGGGGGGGGCAAGAGACCCAGTACTTC. This chain uses TRBV11-3 with TRBJ2-5, with TRBD2 matching over 9 bases. The CDR3 has 17 amino acids. Trimming took 2 bases from V and 2 from J; bases not matched to a gene: 9. The germline CDR1 and CDR2 sequences are SGHNT and YENEEA.

In regard to this clonotype: Germline is not matched at one junction end, which may reflect a read error. The chain uses TRBV10-3 and TRBJ1-3; D gene ambiguous. This CDR3 contains 17 residues. Germline lookup yields CDR1 ENHRY and CDR2 SYGVKD. The CDR3 DNA is TGTGCCATCAGTGAGTCGAGAGTAGCGGAAACTGGAAACGCCATATATTTT. Translation gives CAISESRVAETGNAIYF.

In regard to this clonotype: A much larger clone sits a single nucleotide away, making a read error possible. CDR3 nucleotide sequence: TGTGCCAACAGTGAAGGGTGGGCTACCGGGGAGCTGTTTTTT. Protein: CANSEGWATGELFF. This chain joins TRBV6-1 and TRBJ2-2; D uncertain. Germline-derived CDR1 and CDR2 are MNHNS and SASEGT. This CDR3 contains 14 residues.

Comments on this clonotype: One junction end does not reproduce the germline sequence, and a read error may be involved. This chain joins TRBV4-3 and TRBJ2-1; 8 bases agree with TRBD2. The CDR3 is 14 amino acids. Germline CDR1 is LGHNA and CDR2 is YSLEER. The CDR3 coding sequence is TGCGCCAGCAGCCGCAGCGGGGGCTACGATGAGCAGTTCTTC. As protein: CASSRSGGYDEQFF.

Only one count was recorded for this clonotype. A much larger clone is a single base away; this may be a read error. The chain joins TRBV4-1 to TRBJ2-5, with D possibly TRBD2 on 6 matching bases. This CDR3 contains 17 residues. Looked up from germline, CDR1 is MGHRA and CDR2 is YSYEKL. CDR3 region: CASSQVSGSWRPKAQYF. CDR3 DNA sequence: TGTGCCAGCAGCCAAGTTAGCGGTAGCTGGAGGCCCAAGGCCCAGTACTTC.

This clonotype was observed a handful of times. An end of the junction does not agree with germline; a read error may underlie this. The J gene is TRBJ2-4, the V gene TRBV14, with D unresolved. Per germline, CDR1 SGHDN and CDR2 FVKESK. The CDR3 has 15 amino acids. The DNA of the CDR3 is TGTGCCGGCAGCCTATTCGCGGATTTCAAAAACATTCAGTACTTC. It translates to CAGSLFADFKNIQYF.

This clonotype is a singleton in its sample. This chain links TRBV30 with TRBJ1-1; D is unclear. Germline V gene sequence: CDR1 GTSNPN, CDR2 SVGIG (reference sequence). This CDR3 is 13 amino acids long. V shed 4 bases and J shed 3 bases, with 12 bases lying between them. The CDR3 here is CAWMRVSDTEAFF. The CDR3 DNA reads TGTGCCTGGATGCGAGTTTCGGACACTGAAGCTTTCTTT.

This clonotype was detected only once. As the CDR3 is not closed by the conserved phenylalanine or tryptophan, this likely results from a read error. This chain uses TRBV6-6 with TRBJ1-1; no definite D call. Per germline, CDR1 MNHNY and CDR2 SVGAGI (reference sequence). V lost 6 bases, J lost 3 bases, and 17 bases lay in between. CDR3 length: 15 residues. CDR3 residues: CASSREALVDTEAFS. The CDR3, as DNA: TGTGCCAGCAGCCGGGAGGCACTCGTCGACACTGAAGCTTTCTCT.

Of note for this clonotype: One end of the junction varies from germline; a read error may be responsible. CDR3 amino acids: CASSLGLQETQQF. The CDR3 nucleotides are TGTGCCAGCAGCTTAGGCTTACAAGAGACCCAGCAGTTC. This chain connects TRBV11-1 to TRBJ2-5; D not certain. Germline CDR1 is SGHAT and CDR2 is FQDESV (reference sequence). The length of the CDR3 is 13 residues. Full variable domain (outside the CDR3, taken from reference TRBV11-1 and TRBJ2-5): EAEVAQSPRYKITEKSQAVAFWCDPISGHATLYWYRQILGQGPELLVQFQDESVVDDSQLPKDRFSAERLKGVDSTLKIQPAELGDSAMYLCASSLGLQETQQFGPGTRLLVL.

Points on this clonotype: A junction boundary mismatches the germline segment, possibly from a read error. The chain links TRBV12-3 or TRBV12-4 to TRBJ1-1; D remains unclear. The CDR3 extends over 13 amino acids. Written as DNA, the CDR3 is TGTGCCAGCACAAGAAGTTTGGGCGCTGAAACTTTCTTT. Its translation is CASTRSLGAETFF.

With respect to this clonotype: At one of its ends the junction is not consistent with the germline gene, which may arise from a read error. The chain has TRBV11-2 and TRBJ1-6; no definite D call. The CDR3 totals 15 residues. The V gene's germline CDR1 is SGHAT and CDR2 FQNNGV. The CDR3 is CAGSLETFGNSPLHF. CDR3 in DNA: TGTGCCGGCAGCCTAGAAACGTTTGGGAATTCACCCCTCCACTTT.

This clonotype was counted at least ten times. The rearrangement joins TRBV6-5 to TRBJ1-1; tentatively, D is TRBD1 (6 bases). Trimming shortened V by 6 bases and J by 0 bases, and 14 bases separated the two germline ends. The CDR3 loop spans 15 amino acids. CDR1 MNHEY and CDR2 SVGAGI come from the germline V gene. The CDR3, as DNA: TGTGCCAGCAGGGGGGGGGGCAACCTGAACACTGAAGCTTTCTTT. Translated, it gives CASRGGGNLNTEAFF.

The chain links TRBV7-3 to TRBJ2-1, with 11 bases aligning to TRBD2. Germline V gives CDR1 SGHTA, CDR2 FQGTGA. V lost 3 bases, J lost 5 bases, and 3 bases stayed unmatched. The CDR3 has 15 amino acids. The CDR3: CASSLGLAANNEQFF. CDR3 bases: TGTGCCAGCAGCTTGGGACTAGCGGCCAACAATGAGCAGTTCTTC.

This clonotype showed up just a few times. The V and J genes are TRBV5-1 and TRBJ2-2, with 7 bases matching TRBD1. The CDR3 length is 15 residues. CDR1 SGHRS and CDR2 YFSETQ come from the germline V gene. J gave up 2 bases and V 1 base, and 2 bases lay outside the gene matches. The DNA for the CDR3 is TGCGCCAGCAGCTTGACAGGGGTTAACACCGGGGAGCTGTTTTTT. This gives the protein CASSLTGVNTGELFF.

Worth noting for this clonotype: A much larger clonotype is one base distant, so this may be a read error. The chain is built from TRBV29-1 and TRBJ2-7; D unclear. The CDR3 covers 11 residues. V lost 4 bases, J lost 11 bases, and 15 bases lay in between. Germline V gene data show CDR1 as SQVTM and CDR2 as ANQGSEA. The CDR3 here is CSVGYASYEYF. CDR3 bases: TGCAGCGTTGGCTACGCATCGTACGAGTACTTC.

A remark on this clonotype: It may be a read error: a sequence one base away is much more abundant. The chain recombines TRBV5-5 with TRBJ2-1; D is ambiguous. The germline gives CDR1 SGHKS, CDR2 YYEKEE (reference sequence). The CDR3 extends over 15 amino acids. The CDR3 bases are TGTGCCAGCAGCCCCAACGTTCTGGCGTCCAATGAGCAGCTCTTC. Residues: CASSPNVLASNEQLF.